The entry below describes one T cell receptor beta chain. Its antigen is still unknown. The data are from a study of shared clonotypes between healthy human individuals. Overall study results and limits: Exclusively blood specimens were collected; tissue repertoires likely differ. An effect of sequencing depth on clonotype sharing among donors was expected. The naive CD4 repertoires of several donors were compared, and around 5.1% of clonotypes were shared.

Naive-designated CD8 cells lacked CD45RO, were positively enriched for CCR7, and omitted terminally differentiated effector memory CD45RA+ cells. Sequencing was performed with immunoSEQ multiplex PCR; in TCRdb, only in-frame clones are kept and a portion is missing. The sample has roughly 2.1 million clones; under 95% are singletons. What was sequenced was naive CD8+ T cells from PBMCs. This sequence originates from a man younger than 35 in good health. Some clones in this sample may be carry-over from other donors' samples.

DNA of the CDR3: TGCAGCGTTGGTTCGGAAGGCCATCCCTACGAGCAGTACTTC. Amino acids: CSVGSEGHPYEQYF. The V and J genes are TRBV29-1 and TRBJ2-7, with no clear D. The CDR3 has 14 amino acids. V lost 4 bases and J 2 bases, leaving 15 bases between the germline ends. Germline CDR1 and CDR2: SQVTM and ANQGSEA.